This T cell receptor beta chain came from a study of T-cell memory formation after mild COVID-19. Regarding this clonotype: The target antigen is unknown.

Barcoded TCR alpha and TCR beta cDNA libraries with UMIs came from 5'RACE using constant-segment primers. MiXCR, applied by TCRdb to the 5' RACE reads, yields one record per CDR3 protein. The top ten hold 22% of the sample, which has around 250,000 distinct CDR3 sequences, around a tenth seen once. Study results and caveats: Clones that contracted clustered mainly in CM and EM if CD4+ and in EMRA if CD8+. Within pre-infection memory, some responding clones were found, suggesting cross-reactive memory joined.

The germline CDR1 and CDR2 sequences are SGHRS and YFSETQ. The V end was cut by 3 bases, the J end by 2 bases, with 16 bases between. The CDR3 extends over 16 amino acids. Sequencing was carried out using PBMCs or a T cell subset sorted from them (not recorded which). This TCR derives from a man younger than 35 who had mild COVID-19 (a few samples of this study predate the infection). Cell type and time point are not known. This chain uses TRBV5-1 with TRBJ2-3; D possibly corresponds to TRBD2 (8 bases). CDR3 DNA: TGCGCCAGCAGCTCGGGAGGGGGCCTCACCACAGATACGCAGTATTTT. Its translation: CASSSGGGLTTDTQYF.